Detailed here is one T cell receptor beta chain. The CDR3 runs 14 residues. Losses at the gene ends were 6 bases for V and 4 bases for J; bases not matched to a gene: 9. Per the germline V gene, CDR1 is SQVTM and CDR2 is ANQGSEA. These data come from a study of blood T cell repertoires in COVID-19. Authors' analysis steps: Amplifying reference gene primers gave estimates of nucleated cell counts. Clones were sequenced by immunoSEQ multiplex PCR, and TCRdb holds only the in-frame ones, with some missing. Clonal size and the V and J genes are those of that table, whereas D and trimming came from the DNA. The sample carries more than 150,000 clones, 90% to 95% recorded once.

The chain couples TRBV29-1 to TRBJ2-1, with 7 bases aligning to TRBD2. The sequencing sample was made of peripheral blood. This receptor was taken from a man younger than 40 with COVID-19, enrolled during active disease. Written as DNA, the CDR3 is TGCAGCGTGAGTAGGCTAGCGGAGTACAATGAGCAGTTCTTC. Its protein product is CSVSRLAEYNEQFF.